These T cell receptor beta chains were read from a single sample in a study of CD8+ T cells in alopecia areata. Data came from immunoSEQ multiplex PCR; TCRdb stores just in-frame clones and leaves some out. The sample has roughly 250,000 clones; 60% are singletons. The input for sequencing was CD4+ T cells sorted from blood, taken between weeks 51 and 52, from a patient treated with tofacitinib. The receptors originated from a human donor with alopecia areata. CDR3s include the opening cysteine and the closing phenylalanine or tryptophan. A D gene is named only where the DNA matches it firmly. Not all rows give a size; the values are once, few, many and, for expanded clones, a class.

d_call j_call clone_size v_call cdr3_nt cdr3_aa
TRBD1 TRBJ1-6 few TRBV7-3 TGTGCCAGCAGCTTCGGACAGGGTAGTTCACCCCTCCACTTT CASSFGQGSSPLHF
. TRBJ2-6 . TRBV18 TGTGCCAGCTCACCGGTTCGCTCTGGGGCCAACGTCCTGACTTTC CASSPVRSGANVLTF
. TRBJ2-2 . TRBV19 TGTGCCAGTAGTATTTCCAGGGTCCCCGGGGAGCTGTTTTTT CASSISRVPGELFF
TRBD1 TRBJ2-5 . TRBV7-2 TGTGCCAGCAGCTCGGGACAGCTAAGGGAGACCCAGTACTTC CASSSGQLRETQYF
. TRBJ1-5 . TRBV5-6 TGTGCCAGCAGCTTGGGGCATCCGAATAGCAATCAGCCCCAGCATTTT CASSLGHPNSNQPQHF
TRBD1 TRBJ1-5 . TRBV25-1 TGTGCCAGCAGTGGGACAGGGGTTGCTCAGCCCCAGCATTTT CASSGTGVAQPQHF
TRBD1 TRBJ2-7 . TRBV29-1 TGCAGCGTGGGACAGGGAAAGGACGAGCAGTACTTC CSVGQGKDEQYF
. TRBJ1-1 . TRBV11-3 TGTGCCAGCAGCTTAGGCGACAGAGAGGACACTGAAGCTTTCTTT CASSLGDREDTEAFF
TRBD1 TRBJ2-2 . TRBV7-9 TGTGCCAGCAGCGCTGGGACAGGGGCCGGGGAGCTGTTTTTT CASSAGTGAGELFF
TRBD1 TRBJ1-1 . TRBV5-1 TGCGCCAGCAGCTTGGCCTTGAGGACAGGGGGCTGGGCTGAAGCTTTCTTT CASSLALRTGGWAEAFF
TRBD1 TRBJ1-6 . TRBV30 TGTGCCTGGAGTTTGCGACAGGGGGAAAATTCACCCCTCCACTTT CAWSLRQGENSPLHF
TRBD1 TRBJ1-6 . TRBV6-6 TGTGCCAGCAGACCCGGACAGGCTCCCGGCTCACCCCTCCACTTT CASRPGQAPGSPLHF
. TRBJ1-1 . TRBV27 TGTGCCATTGAGAACACTGAAGCTTTCTTT CAIENTEAFF
TRBD1 TRBJ1-1 few TRBV29-1 TGCAGCGTTATAGGGGGCGAAGCTTTCTTT CSVIGGEAFF
. TRBJ2-1 . TRBV29-1 TGCAGCGCCGGAAGCGGTCTGGAGCAGTTCTTC CSAGSGLEQFF
TRBD1 TRBJ1-5 . TRBV30 TGTGCCTGGACCGACAGGGCAGGGTATCAGCCCCAGCATTTT CAWTDRAGYQPQHF
. TRBJ2-2 . TRBV6-6 TGTGCCAGCAGCCACCCTTCGACCGGGGAGCTGTTTTTT CASSHPSTGELFF
. TRBJ1-1 . TRBV12-5 TGTGCTAGTGCCCGGGGGGCCTGGGGCACTGAAGCTTTCTTT CASARGAWGTEAFF
. TRBJ1-1 . TRBV9 TGTGCCAGCAGCCCTCGGGCAGGCACGAACACTGAAGCTTTCTTT CASSPRAGTNTEAFF
. TRBJ1-3 . TRBV5-1 TGCGCCAGCAGCTTGGGAGACAATGGAAACACCATATATTTT CASSLGDNGNTIYF
. TRBJ2-7 few TRBV30 TGTGCCTGCTACCGGGACACCTACGAGCAGTACTTC CACYRDTYEQYF
. TRBJ2-3 . TRBV5-1 TGCGCCAGCAGCTTGGGACGGAGGCCGGGATCAGATACGCAGTATTTT CASSLGRRPGSDTQYF
. TRBJ2-7 few TRBV14 TGTGCCAGCAGCCAAGGCCCCTACGAGCAGTACTTC CASSQGPYEQYF
. TRBJ2-3 . TRBV7-8 TGTGCCAGCAGCCCCTCCCCCGGGGAGGTAGATACGCAGTATTTT CASSPSPGEVDTQYF
. TRBJ1-2 few TRBV7-9 TGTGCCGGCCAGAGGGGAATAGGCTATGGCTACACCTTC CAGQRGIGYGYTF
. TRBJ1-5 . TRBV9 TGTGCCAGCAGCCCGTTCCCCGATAGCAATCAGCCCCAGCATTTT CASSPFPDSNQPQHF
TRBD2 TRBJ2-1 . TRBV6-5 TGTGCCAGCAAGCTTAGCGGGGGGTCTAATGAGCAGTTCTTC CASKLSGGSNEQFF
. TRBJ1-5 few TRBV2 TGTGCCAGCAGCAATTCGGGGGCAGGGAGGAATCAGCCCCAGCATTTT CASSNSGAGRNQPQHF
. TRBJ1-2 . TRBV5-6 TGTGCCAGCAGCTCGGGATTCACCTACTATGGCTACACCTTC CASSSGFTYYGYTF
. TRBJ2-7 . TRBV9 TGTGCCAGCAGCCCCCGGAGGACAGCGCGGGAGCAGTACTTC CASSPRRTAREQYF
. TRBJ2-1 once TRBV6-6 TGTGCCAGCAGGCCCAGAGGGTCTGGGTGGGATGAGCAGTTCTTC CASRPRGSGWDEQFF
TRBD2 TRBJ2-1 few TRBV4-1 TGCGCCAGCAGCCAAGGGTCTAGCGGGGGGGCCTACAATGAGCAGTTCTTC CASSQGSSGGAYNEQFF
. TRBJ1-5 few TRBV19 TGTGCCAGTAGTACTCTGCACAGTAGCAATCAGCCCCAGCATTTT CASSTLHSSNQPQHF
. TRBJ1-2 . TRBV6-5 TGTGCCAGCAGTGTCCTAAGTAACTATGGCTACACCTTC CASSVLSNYGYTF
TRBD1 TRBJ1-1 once TRBV29-1 TGCAGCGTTGAACCAGACAGGGCTGAAGCTTTCTTT CSVEPDRAEAFF
TRBD2 TRBJ2-3 few TRBV14 TGTGCCAGCAGCCTGGGACTAGCGGGGGCAGATACGCAGTATTTT CASSLGLAGADTQYF
TRBD1 TRBJ2-2 . TRBV10-3 TGTGCCATCAGTGAGTCGAGGGGGCGCGGCACCGGGGAGCTGTTTTTT CAISESRGRGTGELFF
. TRBJ2-3 . TRBV5-6 TGTGCCAGCAGCTTGGCCGCCACAGATACGCAGTATTTT CASSLAATDTQYF
. TRBJ2-2 few TRBV29-1 TGCAGCGTTGGAGGGCTAGCGAGCAACACCGGGGAGCTGTTTTTT CSVGGLASNTGELFF
TRBD1 TRBJ2-1 . TRBV19 TGTGCCAGTATAGGGGGACAGGGATCCTACAATGAGCAGTTCTTC CASIGGQGSYNEQFF
. TRBJ2-5 . TRBV5-4 TGTGCCAGCTCCCGGGACCCTGAAGAGACCCAGTACTTC CASSRDPEETQYF